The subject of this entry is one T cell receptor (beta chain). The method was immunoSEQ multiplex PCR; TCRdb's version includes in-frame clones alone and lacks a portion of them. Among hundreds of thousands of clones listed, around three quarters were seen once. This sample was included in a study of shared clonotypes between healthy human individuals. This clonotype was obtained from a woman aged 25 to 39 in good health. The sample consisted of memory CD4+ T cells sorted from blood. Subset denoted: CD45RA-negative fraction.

CDR3 bases: TGTGCCAGCTCACCACCGATCATCGCCGGGGGAAACACCATATATTTT. This gives the protein CASSPPIIAGGNTIYF. V and J are TRBV18 and TRBJ1-3, with no clear D. This CDR3 is built from 16 residues. CDR1 and CDR2 from the germline V gene are KGHSH and LQKENI. The V and J ends lost 0 bases and 4 bases respectively, with 13 bases between them.